The next 27 T cell receptor beta chains were all read from a single sample in a study of blood T cell repertoires in COVID-19. Libraries were prepared by immunoSEQ multiplex PCR; TCRdb keeps only in-frame clonotypes and omits some of them. There are around 310,000 clones in the sample; 75% to 90% occur only once, and around 12% lies in the top ten. The source material was peripheral blood. The receptors come from an older woman with acute or convalescent COVID-19.

This clone was seen a handful of times. The V and J genes are TRBV6-6 and TRBJ2-2, with D tentatively TRBD1 (6 bases). The CDR3 contains 18 residues. The V end lost 5 bases, the J end lost 4 bases, and 23 bases lay between the germline ends. Germline CDR1 MNHNY, CDR2 SVGAGI (reference sequence). CDR3 amino acids: CASSRNRQGFMGTGELFF. DNA for the CDR3: TGTGCCAGCAGTCGGAATCGGCAGGGGTTTATGGGCACCGGGGAGCTGTTTTTT.

This chain joins TRBV7-2 and TRBJ2-5; 9 bases are a match to TRBD2. V lost 2 bases and J lost 5; bases outside the gene matches: 3. Looked up from germline, CDR1 is SGHTA and CDR2 is FQGNSA. This CDR3 is built from 14 residues. The CDR3 nucleotides are TGTGCCAGCAGCTTACCTAGCGGGGCTGAGACCCAGTACTTC. Translation gives CASSLPSGAETQYF.

Note on this clone: This specimen includes other DNA sequences encoding the same CDR3. The V gene is TRBV27, the J gene TRBJ1-6, with a weak D call TRBD1 (5 bases). This CDR3 has 14 amino acids. V lost 3 bases and J 7 bases, leaving 10 bases between the germline ends. CDR1 MNHEY and CDR2 SMNVEV come from the germline V gene (reference sequence). The chain's CDR3 is CASSLGQGNSPLHF. DNA of the CDR3: TGTGCCAGCAGTTTGGGGCAGGGAAATTCACCCCTCCACTTT.

The gene calls are TRBV6-6 and TRBJ1-1; TRBD1 agrees at 9 bases. The CDR3 runs to 15 residues. Losses at the gene ends were 10 bases for V and 5 bases for J; bases not matched to a gene: 14. Looked up from germline, CDR1 is MNHNY and CDR2 is SVGAGI (reference sequence). The CDR3 protein is CATTMSGQGETEAFF. The DNA of the CDR3 is TGTGCCACGACAATGTCGGGACAGGGTGAAACTGAAGCTTTCTTT.

This chain connects TRBV2 to TRBJ1-5; TRBD1 aligns across 8 bases. Unmatched junction bases numbered 7, after V lost 5 bases and J lost 7 bases. The germline gives CDR1 SNHLY, CDR2 FYNNEI. This CDR3 is 14 amino acids long. This CDR3 is CASSIGQGGQPQHF. The DNA of the CDR3 is TGTGCCAGCAGTATCGGACAGGGTGGACAGCCCCAGCATTTT.

The V call is TRBV28, the J call TRBJ2-7, with D unresolved. CDR1 is MDHEN and CDR2 is SYDVKM in the germline V gene. V was pared by 5 bases and J by 9 bases, with 11 bases between. This CDR3 is built from 11 residues. In nucleotides, the CDR3 is TGTGCCAGCAGTCTCCCTACTGGGCAGTACTTC. This sequence encodes CASSLPTGQYF.

This sequence joins TRBV2 and TRBJ2-7, with a tentative D call TRBD1 (6 bases). The CDR3 is made up of 13 amino acids. Trimming cost V 5 bases and J 6 bases, with 14 bases left between them. CDR1 is SNHLY and CDR2 is FYNNEI in the germline V gene. The CDR3 loop is CASSFRGRGEQYF. CDR3 bases: TGTGCCAGCAGTTTCAGGGGAAGGGGCGAGCAGTACTTC.

The rearrangement joins TRBV30 to TRBJ1-5, with 7 bases matching TRBD1. CDR1 and CDR2 (germline): GTSNPN, SVGIG (reference sequence). Trimming took 3 bases from V and 7 from J; bases not matched to a gene: 6. The CDR3 has 13 residues. In DNA, the CDR3 is TGTGCCTGGAGGGACAGGCCCGAACAGCCCCAGCATTTT. This sequence encodes CAWRDRPEQPQHF.

This clone was counted a few times. The rearrangement joins TRBV29-1 to TRBJ2-1; 11 nucleotides agree with TRBD2. The germline CDR1 and CDR2 sequences are SQVTM and ANQGSEA. With 6 bases clipped from V and 7 bases from J, the junction kept 2 bases outside the gene matches. The CDR3 spans 12 residues. The CDR3 here is CSVWTSGNEQFF. The CDR3 DNA is TGCAGCGTATGGACTAGCGGGAATGAGCAGTTCTTC.

CDR3 in amino acids: CASSPDRVTEAFF. CDR3 DNA sequence: TGTGCCAGCAGCCCCGACAGGGTCACTGAAGCTTTCTTT. The chain couples TRBV7-9 to TRBJ1-1; 7 bases match TRBD1. The CDR3 spans 13 residues. Trimming took 5 bases from V and 4 from J; bases not matched to a gene: 4. Germline CDR1 reads SEHNR; CDR2 reads FQNEAQ (reference sequence). The variable domain in full, with the rest retrieved from reference TRBV7-9 and TRBJ1-1, is DTGVSQNPRHKITKRGQNVTFRCDPISEHNRLYWYRQTLGQGPEFLTYFQNEAQLEKSRLLSDRFSAERPKGSFSTLEIQRTEQGDSAMYLCASSPDRVTEAFFGQGTRLTVV.

The J gene is TRBJ1-5, the V gene TRBV6-2 or TRBV6-3; D may be TRBD1 (5 bases). CDR3 size: 15 residues. Germline V gene data show CDR1 as MNHEY and CDR2 as SVGEGT. Trimming pared 5 bases from V and 0 bases from J, leaving 11 bases between. CDR3 in amino acids: CASSGRRGSNQPQHF. The DNA of the CDR3 is TGTGCCAGCAGTGGTCGAAGGGGTAGCAATCAGCCCCAGCATTTT.

The V and J genes are TRBV18 and TRBJ2-7, with TRBD2 matching 12 bases. V was pared by 2 bases and J by 2 bases, with 4 bases of the junction left unmatched. Germline CDR1 reads KGHSH; CDR2 reads LQKENI. This CDR3 is built from 16 residues. The CDR3 DNA reads TGTGCCAGCTCACCATTACTAGCGGGAGGAACCTACGAGCAGTACTTC. Its translation is CASSPLLAGGTYEQYF.

This chain links TRBV5-1 with TRBJ2-1, with D possibly matching TRBD2 (6 bases). This CDR3 spans 16 amino acids. Germline CDR1 SGHRS, CDR2 YFSETQ. V lost 0 bases and J 2 bases, leaving 12 bases between the germline ends. The CDR3 DNA follows: TGCGCCAGCAGCTTGGTGGGGGGAACCGCCTACAATGAGCAGTTCTTC. Its protein is CASSLVGGTAYNEQFF.

The CDR3 DNA follows: TGTGCCAGTAGTAGCGGGAGGAAGGCAGATACGCAGTATTTT. Its protein product is CASSSGRKADTQYF. J is TRBJ2-3 and V is TRBV19, with TRBD2 matching over 8 bases. There are 14 residues in the CDR3. Germline CDR1 is LNHDA and CDR2 is SQIVND (reference sequence). V lost 4 bases to trimming and J lost 4 bases; unmatched junction nucleotides: 4.

The chain has TRBV5-4 and TRBJ2-3, with 7 bases fitting TRBD1. Germline assignment: CDR1 SGHNT and CDR2 YYREEE (reference sequence). The V segment lost 4 bases and the J segment 8 bases; nucleotides outside the gene matches: 13. This CDR3 has 15 amino acids. CDR3 region: CASSDIQGPLATQYF. CDR3 nucleotides: TGTGCCAGCAGCGATATACAGGGGCCGCTAGCTACGCAGTATTTT.

V is TRBV7-2 and J is TRBJ1-2, with 10 bases identical to TRBD1. The germline CDR1 and CDR2 sequences are SGHTA and FQGNSA. The V gene end was trimmed by 6 bases and the J gene end by 8 bases; junction bases not matched to a gene: 12. The CDR3 extends over 15 amino acids. The CDR3 nucleotides read TGTGCCAGCAGGTCTCCGGGACAGGGGATTTCAGGCTACACCTTC. It is translated as CASRSPGQGISGYTF.

The V call is TRBV6-5, the J call TRBJ2-7, with D maybe TRBD1 (5 bases). V lost 2 bases, J lost 2 bases, and 7 bases lay in between. Germline V lookup: CDR1 MNHEY, CDR2 SVGAGI. This CDR3 is 13 amino acids long. The chain's CDR3 is CASSYRGPYEQYF. As DNA, the CDR3 is TGTGCCAGCAGTTACAGGGGTCCCTACGAGCAGTACTTC.

The V call is TRBV7-2, the J call TRBJ1-1, with a tentative D call TRBD1 (6 bases). The CDR3 is 15 amino acids. Trimming removed 6 bases at V and 2 bases at J, with 16 bases between. CDR1 and CDR2 from the germline V gene are SGHTA and FQGNSA. The CDR3 DNA is TGTGCCAGCAGACCTCCGTGGGACACCAACACTGAAGCTTTCTTT. This codes for CASRPPWDTNTEAFF.

This clone appeared once. The chain's CDR3 is CSVGRGLRGVYNEQFF. The DNA of the CDR3 is TGCAGCGTTGGAAGGGGTTTGCGGGGGGTATACAATGAGCAGTTCTTC. V gene TRBV29-1 combines with J gene TRBJ2-1; 8 bases match TRBD2. The CDR3 is 16 amino acids. Trimming removed 4 bases from V and 4 bases from J; junction bases left unmatched: 12. Germline CDR1 is SQVTM and CDR2 is ANQGSEA.

The rearrangement uses TRBV7-6 and TRBJ2-2; 8 bases line up with TRBD1. The V and J ends lost 5 bases and 4 bases, in that order; junction bases with no gene match: 3. Germline values: CDR1 SGHVS, CDR2 FNYEAQ. The CDR3 length is 14 residues. CDR3 region: CASSQGASTGELFF. The CDR3 bases are TGTGCCAGCAGCCAGGGGGCTAGCACCGGGGAGCTGTTTTTT.

The chain links TRBV5-1 to TRBJ2-2; possibly TRBD1 for D (7 bases). The CDR3 runs to 14 residues. CDR1 is SGHRS and CDR2 is YFSETQ in the germline V gene. Trimming cost V 0 bases and J 7 bases, with 10 bases left between them. CDR3 DNA: TGCGCCAGCAGCTTGGGACAGGGAGGCGGGGAGCTGTTTTTT. Encoded protein: CASSLGQGGGELFF.

This clone was counted a single time. The V call is TRBV28, the J call TRBJ1-2; possibly TRBD1 for D (5 bases). V was pared by 7 bases and J by 6 bases, with 18 bases between. The CDR3 has 14 residues. Germline V CDR1 and CDR2: MDHEN, SYDVKM. This chain's CDR3 is CASTLAGQGHGYTF. As DNA, the CDR3 is TGTGCCAGCACCTTAGCGGGGCAGGGACATGGCTACACCTTC.

This clone was found many times. The chain links TRBV25-1 to TRBJ1-1, with D possibly being TRBD1 (5 bases). Per germline, CDR1 MGHDK and CDR2 SYGVNS. The ends were cut back, 4 bases at V and 0 bases at J, with 15 bases in the middle. This CDR3 region has 16 residues. The CDR3 bases are TGTGCCAGCAGTGGCGGGGCAGGCATCATGAACACTGAAGCTTTCTTT. Protein product: CASSGGAGIMNTEAFF.

This clone appeared a single time. The chain employs TRBV5-1 and TRBJ2-2, with D hard to call. V was cut by 7 bases and J by 4 bases, with 14 bases left in between. The CDR3 sequence is 14 residues long. The germline gives CDR1 SGHRS, CDR2 YFSETQ. The CDR3 DNA sequence: TGCGCCAGCTATTCGAGCATTTTCACCGGGGAGCTGTTTTTT. It is translated as CASYSSIFTGELFF.

The chain links TRBV5-4 to TRBJ2-7; TRBD1 matches 9 bases. The length of the CDR3 is 14 residues. Per the germline V gene, CDR1 is SGHNT and CDR2 is YYREEE (reference sequence). J lost 1 base, V lost 4 bases, and 3 bases had no gene match. CDR3 sequence reads: CASSPGQGSYEQYF. CDR3 nucleotides: TGTGCCAGCAGCCCGGGACAGGGATCCTACGAGCAGTACTTC.

The rearrangement links TRBV5-4 to TRBJ1-6; D is unclear. This CDR3 has 12 amino acids. The V end lost 2 bases, the J end lost 8 bases, and 5 bases lay between the germline ends. CDR1 and CDR2 from the germline V gene are SGHNT and YYREEE (reference sequence). The CDR3 loop is CASSFRDSPLHF. CDR3 DNA: TGTGCCAGCAGCTTTCGGGATTCACCCCTCCACTTT.

The V gene is TRBV7-9, the J gene TRBJ2-4; TRBD1 is a possible D gene (5 bases). Trimming removed 1 base from V and 0 bases from J, with 10 bases in between. The CDR3 has 16 amino acids. In germline, CDR1 is SEHNR, CDR2 FQNEAQ (reference sequence). Here the CDR3 DNA reads TGTGCCAGCAGCTTAGGGGCAGGGTCAGCCAAAAACATTCAGTACTTC. It translates to CASSLGAGSAKNIQYF.